Shown below are 18 T cell receptor beta chains from a single sample sequenced in a study of blood T cell repertoires in COVID-19. Profiling relied on immunoSEQ multiplex PCR, and the TCRdb table lists in-frame clones only, not all of them. The table lists 200,000 to 250,000 clones, around 90% of them singletons. Sequencing was done on a sample of peripheral blood. These receptors were collected from a woman in her late teens or twenties who had recovered from COVID-19.

The chain recombines TRBV7-3 with TRBJ2-5; 8 bases match TRBD2. Germline trimming cut 1 base from V and 6 bases from J; bases unmatched to any gene: 7. The CDR3 extends over 15 amino acids. Germline lookup yields CDR1 SGHTA and CDR2 FQGTGA. The CDR3 DNA is TGTGCCAGCAGCTTAAACGGGAGGGCCGGGAAGACCCAGTACTTC. Translating it yields CASSLNGRAGKTQYF.

This rearrangement joins TRBV6-5 to TRBJ1-1; TRBD1 aligns across 7 bases. The V gene's germline CDR1 is MNHEY and CDR2 SVGAGI. The junction had 15 bases not matched to a gene; V was cut back by 6 bases and J by 8 bases. The CDR3 totals 15 residues. The CDR3 bases are TGTGCCAGCAGCTACCCTCCCTCCCAGGGGGGCGAAGCTTTCTTT. Translated: CASSYPPSQGGEAFF.

The chain employs TRBV10-3 and TRBJ2-7; D perhaps matches TRBD2 (5 bases). This CDR3 has 16 residues. Trimming shortened V by 7 bases and J by 0 bases, and 19 bases separated the two germline ends. Germline-derived CDR1 and CDR2 are ENHRY and SYGVKD. Here the CDR3 DNA reads TGTGCCATCAAGTCTCCCACCAGTGGAGGCTCCTACGAGCAGTACTTC. It specifies CAIKSPTSGGSYEQYF.

The J gene is TRBJ1-5, the V gene TRBV5-4; D gene ambiguous. The CDR3 contains 13 residues. Trimming removed 1 base from V and 5 bases from J, with 7 bases in between. Germline CDR1 SGHNT, CDR2 YYREEE (reference sequence). The CDR3 DNA reads as TGTGCCAGCAGCTTGCAACCAGATCAGCCCCAGCATTTT. Translation: CASSLQPDQPQHF.

V usage is TRBV4-3 and J usage is TRBJ1-4; 7 positions match TRBD1. CDR3 length: 16 amino acids. After removal of 0 bases from V and 6 bases from J, the junction contained 7 bases not matched to a gene. CDR1 is LGHNA and CDR2 is YSLEER in the germline V gene. The CDR3 DNA sequence: TGCGCCAGCAGCCAAGATGGTAGGGGGCGCCATGAAAAACTGTTTTTT. Translating it yields CASSQDGRGRHEKLFF.

This clone was observed a few times. This chain connects TRBV6-1 to TRBJ2-1; no clear D. This CDR3 is built from 12 residues. V was cut by 0 bases and J by 9 bases, with 6 bases left in between. Germline CDR1 is MNHNS and CDR2 is SASEGT. In DNA form, the CDR3 reads TGTGCCAGCAGTGAAGCGCTGGCTGAGCAGTTCTTC. Protein: CASSEALAEQFF.

The rearrangement links TRBV18 to TRBJ1-5; 7 positions match TRBD1. Trimming removed 3 bases from V and 6 bases from J; junction bases left unmatched: 5. This CDR3 is built from 14 residues. The germline gives CDR1 KGHSH, CDR2 LQKENI. CDR3 in DNA: TGTGCCAGCTCACCGACAGGGTCGGGTCAGCCCCAGCATTTT. It translates to CASSPTGSGQPQHF.

The chain links TRBV27 to TRBJ1-4; possible D gene TRBD1, 5 bases. Trimming cost V 5 bases and J 4 bases, with 11 bases left between them. CDR3 length equals 14 residues. The germline V gene has CDR1 MNHEY and CDR2 SMNVEV (reference sequence). CDR3 nucleotide sequence: TGTGCCAGCAGTCTCAGGGCGTTTAATGAAAAACTGTTTTTT. It is translated as CASSLRAFNEKLFF.

V gene TRBV9 combines with J gene TRBJ1-2; D is unresolved. The CDR3 spans 13 residues. With 4 bases removed from V and 4 bases from J, the gap between germline ends came to 11 bases. The germline V gene has CDR1 SGDLS and CDR2 YYNGEE. The DNA of the CDR3 is TGTGCCAGCAGCTCCGACGAGGCCTATGGCTACACCTTC. Protein: CASSSDEAYGYTF.

This clone has a single count. The chain is built from TRBV4-1 and TRBJ1-2, with 7 bases lining up with TRBD1. After removal of 0 bases from V and 6 bases from J, the junction contained 4 bases not matched to a gene. The CDR3 spans 14 residues. Germline V gives CDR1 MGHRA, CDR2 YSYEKL. CDR3 in DNA: TGCGCCAGCAGCCAAGATTTACAGGGGAATGGCTACACCTTC. It codes for CASSQDLQGNGYTF.

The chain employs TRBV27 and TRBJ1-1, with 8 bases aligning to TRBD1. The germline gives CDR1 MNHEY, CDR2 SMNVEV (reference sequence). There are 15 residues in the CDR3. V lost 6 bases, J lost 0 bases, and 6 bases stayed unmatched. The CDR3 region is CASRGTGGMNTEAFF. As DNA, the CDR3 is TGTGCCAGCAGGGGGACAGGAGGTATGAACACTGAAGCTTTCTTT.

The V call is TRBV5-6, the J call TRBJ2-7, with TRBD2 identical over 9 bases. This CDR3 spans 16 amino acids. The ends lost 5 bases at V and 2 bases at J; junction bases unmatched: 11. Germline V CDR1 and CDR2: SGHDT, YYEEEE. The CDR3 is CASRVEGGRAAYEQYF. In DNA form, the CDR3 reads TGTGCCAGCAGGGTGGAGGGCGGGAGGGCAGCCTACGAGCAGTACTTC. The full variable domain, completed using reference TRBV5-6 and TRBJ2-7, is DAGVTQSPTHLIKTRGQQVTLRCSPKSGHDTVSWYQQALGQGPQFIFQYYEEEERQRGNFPDRFSGHQFPNYSSELNVNALLLGDSALYLCASRVEGGRAAYEQYFGPGTRLTVT.

This clone showed up just a few times. The chain combines TRBV10-3 with TRBJ1-1; no reliable D call. Germline CDR1 is ENHRY and CDR2 is SYGVKD. The CDR3 has 13 residues. V was pared by 3 bases and J by 0 bases, with 5 bases between. The CDR3 nucleotides are TGTGCCATCAGTGACTCGGTGAACACTGAAGCTTTCTTT. Translation gives CAISDSVNTEAFF.

The chain is built from TRBV30 and TRBJ2-6, with 10 bases lining up with TRBD1. This CDR3 comprises 16 residues. Trimming cost V 5 bases and J 1 base; bases outside gene matches: 5. CDR1 and CDR2 from the germline V gene are GTSNPN and SVGIG (reference sequence). CDR3 amino acids: CAWARDRGSGANVLTF. CDR3 nucleotides: TGTGCCTGGGCGCGGGACAGGGGATCTGGGGCCAACGTCCTGACTTTC. Complete variable domain (other parts from reference TRBV30 and TRBJ2-6): SQTIHQWPATLVQPVGSPLSLECTVEGTSNPNLYWYRQAAGRGLQLLFYSVGIGQISSEVPQNLSASRPQDRQFILSSKKLLLSDSGFYLCAWARDRGSGANVLTFGAGSRLTVL.

V is TRBV6-5 and J is TRBJ2-7; 11 bases fit TRBD2. Germline V gene sequence: CDR1 MNHEY, CDR2 SVGAGI. The CDR3 is made up of 13 amino acids. The ends lost 9 bases at V and 2 bases at J; junction bases unmatched: 3. CDR3 region: CASGTSGTYEQYF. CDR3 in DNA: TGTGCCAGTGGGACTAGCGGAACCTACGAGCAGTACTTC.

The J gene is TRBJ1-6, the V gene TRBV11-2, with 10 bases identical to TRBD1. The CDR3 length is 15 residues. The germline V gene encodes CDR1 SGHAT and CDR2 FQNNGV. V trimming: 1 base; J trimming: 7 bases; junction bases outside the gene matches: 1. CDR3 sequence reads: CASSLGGQGNSPLHF. For the CDR3, the DNA is TGTGCCAGCAGCTTAGGGGGACAGGGGAATTCACCCCTCCACTTT.

This clone was found a few times. As DNA, the CDR3 is TGTGCCAGCAGCTTGGGGACTAGCGTGAAGCAGTACTTC. Protein: CASSLGTSVKQYF. The genes are TRBV5-6 and TRBJ2-7; 9 bases line up with TRBD2. This CDR3 comprises 13 residues. Germline V lookup: CDR1 SGHDT, CDR2 YYEEEE. Trimming removed 0 bases from V and 8 bases from J; junction bases left unmatched: 3.

This clone turned up a few times. At the DNA level, this CDR3 is encoded by other sequences in the same sample as well. The gene calls are TRBV6-5 and TRBJ1-1; D not certain. The CDR3 is 13 amino acids. Between the trimmed V and J ends, which lost 2 bases and 1 base, there was a span of 5 bases. CDR1 MNHEY and CDR2 SVGAGI come from the germline V gene. Here the CDR3 reads CASSYGRNTEAFF. CDR3 nucleotides: TGTGCCAGCAGTTACGGGCGGAACACTGAAGCTTTCTTT.